A single T cell receptor beta chain is shown here with its context. The identical CDR3 is also encoded by other nucleotide sequences in the sample. Sample treatment: around 19 received Ad26.COV2.S at low or high dose, single or two shots; several received placebo; per-sample allocation not given. Samples analyzed were those drawn on day 63 after the first vaccine or placebo injection. These data originate in a study of Ad26.COV2.S vaccination and SARS-CoV-2 variants. Only in-frame clones appear in the TCRdb table, and some are missing; sequencing was by immunoSEQ multiplex PCR. The repertoire has about 440,000 clones, 87% of them found once; the top ten carry around 13%. CDR1 is MNHEY, CDR2 SMNVEV, per germline (reference sequence). The CDR3 totals 13 residues. J was trimmed by 1 base and V by 5 bases; bases with no gene match: 1.

V and J are TRBV27 and TRBJ2-7; 8 bases align to TRBD2. Sequences were derived from peripheral blood, sampled in a trial of Ad26.COV2.S vaccine versus placebo. This TCR was sampled from a person between 18 and 65 years old who received the Ad26.COV2.S COVID-19 vaccine or a placebo. The CDR3, as DNA: TGTGCCAGCAGTCGGGGGGGATCCTACGAGCAGTACTTC. Protein product: CASSRGGSYEQYF.